This T cell receptor beta chain was captured by sequencing in a study of breast tumors, draining lymph nodes, adjacent tissues. General observations from the study: Tumor TCR diversity was below lymph nodes but above nontumor tissue.

This clonotype has ten or more counts. The antigen is unknown. TCRdb fed the multiplex PCR reads into MiXCR, producing one record per CDR3 protein. The profile shows 26,000 or so distinct CDR3 sequences, approximately 23% of them singletons. CDR3 length: 12 residues. With 8 bases removed from V and 2 bases from J, the gap between germline ends came to 10 bases. Germline CDR1 reads MNHEY; CDR2 reads SMNVEV (reference sequence). The sequenced material came from breast tumor tissue. The receptor comes from a female donor with breast cancer. Some clones in this sample may be carry-over from other donors' samples. J is TRBJ2-7 and V is TRBV27; D ambiguous. As DNA, the CDR3 is TGTGCCAGCCCAGAATCTCCCTACGAGCAGTACTTC. As protein: CASPESPYEQYF.